This T cell receptor beta chain was sequenced for a study of T cells in Graves' hyperthyroidism and ophthalmopathy. The study, taken as a whole, reports: Among clonotypes expanded in thyroid above 0.001, most were also found in blood. Model-based prediction identified ophthalmopathy a median around 6.5 months prior to its onset.

Details on this clonotype: Its matching antigen is unknown.

With 5 bases removed from V and 2 bases from J, the gap between germline ends came to 18 bases. The CDR3 contains 15 residues. Germline lookup yields CDR1 DFQATT and CDR2 SNEGSKA (reference sequence). Amplification of TCR beta CDR3 regions was performed using RNA transcripts as template. An initial round of RT-PCR targeting the TCR CDR3 relied on the HTBI primer set. From the multiplex PCR reads, TCRdb called clonotypes with MiXCR, one entry per CDR3 protein. Of about 510,000 distinct CDR3 sequences listed, 40% to 50% are singletons. Sequencing was performed on peripheral blood or thyroid tissue (not recorded which). The chain links TRBV20-1 to TRBJ1-2; maybe TRBD1 (6 bases). This clonotype was obtained from an adult woman with Graves' disease, either hyperthyroidism or ophthalmopathy (not recorded which). In DNA, the CDR3 is TGCAGTGCTGAGCCGGACAGTCTTTTAAACTATGGCTACACCTTC. Translation: CSAEPDSLLNYGYTF.